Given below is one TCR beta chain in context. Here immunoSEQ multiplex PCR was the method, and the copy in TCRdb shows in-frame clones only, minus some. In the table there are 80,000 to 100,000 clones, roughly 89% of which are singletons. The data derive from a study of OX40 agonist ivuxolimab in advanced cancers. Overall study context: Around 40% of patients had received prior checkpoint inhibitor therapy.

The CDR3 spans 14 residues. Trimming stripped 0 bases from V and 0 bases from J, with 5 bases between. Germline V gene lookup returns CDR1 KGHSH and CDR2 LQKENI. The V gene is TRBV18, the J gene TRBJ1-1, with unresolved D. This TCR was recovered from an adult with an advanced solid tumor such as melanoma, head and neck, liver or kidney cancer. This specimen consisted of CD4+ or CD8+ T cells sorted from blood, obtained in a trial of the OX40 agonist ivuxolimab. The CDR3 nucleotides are TGTGCCAGCTCACCACCTTCGGTGAACACTGAAGCTTTCTTT. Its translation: CASSPPSVNTEAFF.